This TCR beta chain was sequenced in a study of blood T cell repertoires in COVID-19. For the study at large: Italy, Spain and the United States were the sources of the convalescent and acute COVID-19 samples. The analysed material was cDNA or gDNA that came from T cells, B-cell-depleted T cells, or PBMCs.

CDR1 is LNHDA, CDR2 SQIVND, per germline (reference sequence). J was trimmed by 2 bases and V by 5 bases; bases with no gene match: 8. The CDR3 contains 16 residues. Authors' methods: Quantification of nucleated cells was approximated via reference gene primer amplification. TCRdb's copy holds only in-frame clones and misses some; the assay was immunoSEQ multiplex PCR. The V and J calls and clone size come from that table; D and trimming were worked out from the DNA. The table shows around 470,000 clones, with about 91% occurring only once. Seattle patient enrollment occurred during active infection, with longitudinal follow-up thereafter.

Sequences were obtained from peripheral blood. This rearrangement joins TRBV19 to TRBJ2-5, with 10 bases fitting TRBD2. The sequence derives from a man between 18 and 35 years old with COVID-19, enrolled during active disease. CDR3 DNA sequence: TGTGCCAGTAGTCCCCAGACTAGCGGGCTACAAGAGACCCAGTACTTC. Translating gives CASSPQTSGLQETQYF.